Below, 14 T cell receptor beta chains from the same sample are listed, as sequenced in a study of blood T cell repertoires in COVID-19. Generated by immunoSEQ multiplex PCR, the TCRdb table keeps only in-frame clones and is missing some. The sample includes under 250,000 clones, roughly 89% of them seen just once. The specimen sequenced was PBMCs or T cells enriched from blood (not recorded which). The receptor source for this set is a woman aged 30 to 39 with acute COVID-19.

CDR3 nucleotides: TGTGCCAGCAGCCCCGAATGGCAGTACGAGCAGTACTTC. This encodes CASSPEWQYEQYF. The chain has TRBV7-2 and TRBJ2-7; no clear D gene. Deletions cut 5 bases from V and 4 bases from J, with 12 bases between. Germline V lookup: CDR1 SGHTA, CDR2 FQGNSA. The CDR3 totals 13 residues.

This chain connects TRBV28 to TRBJ1-4; 8 bases match TRBD1. This CDR3 contains 18 residues. V shed 3 bases, J shed 4 bases, and the junction held 13 bases outside the gene matches. The germline CDR1 and CDR2 sequences are MDHEN and SYDVKM. The CDR3 protein is CASSFPDRDGAINEKLFF. The CDR3 nucleotides read TGTGCCAGCAGTTTCCCGGACAGGGACGGTGCTATTAATGAAAAACTGTTTTTT.

The V gene is TRBV5-8, the J gene TRBJ1-1; TRBD1 matches 10 bases. J lost 7 bases, V lost 6 bases, and 9 bases had no gene match. From germline, CDR1 is SGHTS and CDR2 YDEGEE. The CDR3 runs 14 residues. CDR3 nucleotides: TGTGCCAGCACCCTGAGGACAGGGGGAATTGAAGCTTTCTTT. It codes for CASTLRTGGIEAFF.

This rearrangement joins TRBV7-2 to TRBJ2-3, with TRBD1 matching 9 bases. Germline CDR1 SGHTA, CDR2 FQGNSA. This CDR3 comprises 15 residues. Trimming removed 5 bases from V and 2 bases from J; junction bases left unmatched: 5. CDR3 sequence: CASSLGTGPTDTQYF. In nucleotides, the CDR3 is TGTGCCAGCAGCCTAGGGACAGGGCCCACAGATACGCAGTATTTT.

This clone was seen a few times. The CDR3 here is CASSPTGDSNQPQHF. CDR3 in DNA: TGTGCCAGCAGCCCTACAGGAGATAGCAATCAGCCCCAGCATTTT. V is TRBV4-2 and J is TRBJ1-5; maybe TRBD1 (5 bases). Trimming took 4 bases from V and 0 from J, leaving 10 bases between them. Germline V gene data show CDR1 as LGHNA and CDR2 as YNFKEQ. This CDR3 has 15 amino acids.

The V and J genes are TRBV5-6 and TRBJ1-6; maybe TRBD1 (6 bases). The CDR3 is 16 amino acids. Between the trimmed V and J ends, which lost 0 bases and 8 bases, there was a span of 15 bases. Germline CDR1 reads SGHDT; CDR2 reads YYEEEE. The CDR3 is CASSLAGDTTYSPLHF. The CDR3, as DNA: TGTGCCAGCAGCTTGGCCGGGGACACGACGTATTCACCCCTCCACTTT.

The chain recombines TRBV18 with TRBJ1-5, with a weak D call TRBD1 (5 bases). The CDR3 has 15 residues. Trimming stripped 0 bases from V and 4 bases from J, with 10 bases between. Germline V lookup: CDR1 KGHSH, CDR2 LQKENI. The CDR3 protein is CASSPPGRGNQPQHF. Here the CDR3 DNA reads TGTGCCAGCTCACCACCGGGGCGGGGGAATCAGCCCCAGCATTTT.

The chain links TRBV3-1 (or the pseudogene TRBV3-2) to TRBJ2-3; TRBD2 agrees at 8 bases. Germline assignment: CDR1 LGHDT and CDR2 YNNKEL (reference sequence). Trimming at V came to 4 bases and at J to 5 bases, leaving 14 bases not matched to a gene. The CDR3 runs to 17 residues. Here the CDR3 reads CASSPGVAGGTRDTQYF. DNA for the CDR3: TGTGCCAGCAGCCCTGGGGTGGCGGGGGGTACAAGAGATACGCAGTATTTT.

The gene calls are TRBV13 and TRBJ2-3, with 7 bases fitting TRBD1. Germline CDR1 is PRHDT and CDR2 is FYEKMQ (reference sequence). The CDR3 runs 18 residues. The J segment lost 4 bases and the V segment lost 1 base, leaving 14 bases of the junction unmatched. The DNA for the CDR3 is TGTGCCAGCAGCTTAGTGACAGGGCCTGGTGTATCGGCAGATACGCAGTATTTT. This translates into CASSLVTGPGVSADTQYF.

The V and J genes are TRBV12-5 and TRBJ1-6; possibly TRBD1 for D (6 bases). Trimming removed 2 bases at V and 8 bases at J, with 13 bases between. The length of the CDR3 is 15 residues. Per the germline V gene, CDR1 is LGHNT and CDR2 is FRNRAP. CDR3 sequence reads: CASGLMRGGDSPLHF. The CDR3 DNA sequence: TGTGCTAGTGGTTTGATGAGGGGGGGGGATTCACCCCTCCACTTT.

V usage is TRBV29-1 and J usage is TRBJ1-2; TRBD1 matches 7 bases. Trimming took 4 bases from V and 8 from J; bases not matched to a gene: 16. The CDR3 spans 15 residues. CDR1 is SQVTM and CDR2 is ANQGSEA in the germline V gene. CDR3 residues: CSVGARDRAGKGYTF. The CDR3 nucleotides are TGCAGCGTTGGTGCCCGAGACAGGGCCGGTAAAGGCTACACCTTC.

The V call is TRBV3-1 (or the pseudogene TRBV3-2), the J call TRBJ1-3; D perhaps matches TRBD1 (5 bases). Trimming pared 2 bases from V and 4 bases from J, leaving 15 bases between. The CDR3 loop spans 16 amino acids. CDR1 LGHDT and CDR2 YNNKEL come from the germline V gene (reference sequence). The chain's CDR3 is CASSQIRQGAGNTIYF. The CDR3 nucleotides read TGTGCCAGCAGCCAAATCCGTCAGGGTGCAGGAAACACCATATATTTT.

The chain carries TRBV18 and TRBJ1-3; 7 bases map to TRBD1. In germline, CDR1 is KGHSH, CDR2 LQKENI. This CDR3 has 16 residues. V shed 3 bases, J shed 0 bases, and the junction held 5 bases outside the gene matches. CDR3 loop: CASSPATGNSGNTIYF. The DNA for the CDR3 is TGTGCCAGCTCACCCGCGACAGGGAACTCTGGAAACACCATATATTTT.

The chain is built from TRBV4-3 and TRBJ1-1; 9 bases map to TRBD1. Losses at the gene ends were 2 bases for V and 4 bases for J; bases not matched to a gene: 8. There are 16 residues in the CDR3. Germline assignment: CDR1 LGHNA and CDR2 YSLEER. The CDR3 reads CASSQSLGQGFTEAFF. The CDR3 region has the DNA TGCGCCAGCAGCCAAAGCTTGGGACAGGGCTTCACTGAAGCTTTCTTT.